The clone carrying this T cell receptor beta chain was counted ten times or more. The source of the sample is a study of naive and memory T cell subsets. TCR cDNA received a 3' ligated oligonucleotide that carried a UMI. The SP2 primer and nested alpha and beta constant region primers amplified ligated cDNA in four rounds. Blood and skin TCR RNA was reverse transcribed with alpha and beta constant primers. TCRdb recomputed calls from the 5' RACE reads with MiXCR, one row per CDR3 protein. The sample records over 50,000 distinct CDR3 sequences, over 6% being singletons. This sequence originates from a female donor in good health.

The CDR3 spells CASSRDEGTGNSPLHF. The CDR3 DNA sequence: TGTGCCAGCAGCCGAGACGAGGGGACAGGGAATTCACCCCTCCACTTT. The chain employs TRBV4-2 and TRBJ1-6, with 9 bases that match TRBD1. Germline V CDR1 and CDR2: LGHNA, YNFKEQ. This CDR3 comprises 16 residues. The trim removed 4 bases at V and 7 bases at J, leaving 8 bases unmatched.